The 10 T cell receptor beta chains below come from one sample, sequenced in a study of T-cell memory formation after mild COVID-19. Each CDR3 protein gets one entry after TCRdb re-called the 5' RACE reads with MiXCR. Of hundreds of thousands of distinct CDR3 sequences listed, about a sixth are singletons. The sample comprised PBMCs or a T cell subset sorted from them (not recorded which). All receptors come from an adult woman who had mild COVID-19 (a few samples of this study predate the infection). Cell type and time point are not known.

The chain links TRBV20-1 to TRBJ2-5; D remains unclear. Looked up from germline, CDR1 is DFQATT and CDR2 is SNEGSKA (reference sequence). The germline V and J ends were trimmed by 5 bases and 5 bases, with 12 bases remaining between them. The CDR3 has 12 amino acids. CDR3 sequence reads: CSARSMGETQYF. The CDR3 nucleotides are TGCAGTGCTCGCAGTATGGGGGAGACCCAGTACTTC.

The CDR3 protein is CASSIDSLRQYF. The DNA for the CDR3 is TGTGCCAGCAGCATAGACTCTCTCCGGCAGTACTTC. This rearrangement joins TRBV7-9 to TRBJ2-7; D remains unclear. Trimming left V 5 bases short and J 9 bases short, with 14 bases between. The CDR3 has 12 residues. Germline CDR1 SEHNR, CDR2 FQNEAQ (reference sequence).

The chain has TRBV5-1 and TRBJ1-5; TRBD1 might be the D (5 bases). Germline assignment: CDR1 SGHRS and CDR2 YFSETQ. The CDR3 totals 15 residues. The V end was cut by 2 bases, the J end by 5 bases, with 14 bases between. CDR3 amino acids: CASSFSPGQHQPQHF. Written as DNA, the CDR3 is TGCGCCAGCAGCTTCAGCCCAGGGCAACATCAGCCCCAGCATTTT.

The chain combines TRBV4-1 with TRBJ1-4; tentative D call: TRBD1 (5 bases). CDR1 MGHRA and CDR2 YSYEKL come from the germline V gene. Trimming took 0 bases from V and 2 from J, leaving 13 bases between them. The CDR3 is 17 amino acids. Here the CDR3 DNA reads TGCGCCAGCAGCCAAGACGGAGGGGTTAGGACTAATGAAAAACTGTTTTTT. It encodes CASSQDGGVRTNEKLFF.

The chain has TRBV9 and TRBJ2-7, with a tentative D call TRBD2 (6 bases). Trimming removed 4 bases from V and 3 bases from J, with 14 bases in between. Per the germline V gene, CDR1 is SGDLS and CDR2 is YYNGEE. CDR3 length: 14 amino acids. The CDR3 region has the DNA TGTGCCAGCAGCAGCTTGGGTAGCGGCTACGAGCAGTACTTC. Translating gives CASSSLGSGYEQYF.

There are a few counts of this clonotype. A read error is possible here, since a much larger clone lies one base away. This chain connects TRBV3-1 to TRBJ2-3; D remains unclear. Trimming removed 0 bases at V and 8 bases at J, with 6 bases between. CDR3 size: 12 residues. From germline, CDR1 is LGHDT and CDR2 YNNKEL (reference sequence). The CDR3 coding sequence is TGTGCCAGCAGCCAAGATCGCGGTACGCAGTATTTT. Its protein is CASSQDRGTQYF.

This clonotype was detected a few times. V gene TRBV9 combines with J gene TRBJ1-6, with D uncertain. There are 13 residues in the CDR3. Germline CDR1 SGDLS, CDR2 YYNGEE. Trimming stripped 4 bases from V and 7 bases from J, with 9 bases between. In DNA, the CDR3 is TGTGCCAGCAGCTTAGGACTCAATTCACCCCTCCACTTT. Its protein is CASSLGLNSPLHF.

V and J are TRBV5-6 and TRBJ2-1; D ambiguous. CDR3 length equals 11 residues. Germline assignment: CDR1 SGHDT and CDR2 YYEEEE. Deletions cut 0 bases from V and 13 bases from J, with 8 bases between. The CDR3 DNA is TGTGCCAGCAGCTTGGGATCCTACCAGTTCTTC. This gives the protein CASSLGSYQFF.

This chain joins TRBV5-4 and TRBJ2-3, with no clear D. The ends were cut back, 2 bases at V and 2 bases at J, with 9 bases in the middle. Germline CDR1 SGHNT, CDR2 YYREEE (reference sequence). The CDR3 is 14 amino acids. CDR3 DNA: TGTGCCAGCAGCTTACCCCGAGCCACAGATACGCAGTATTTT. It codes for CASSLPRATDTQYF.

This CDR3 reads CASSLPAGDTDTQYF. CDR3 in DNA: TGTGCCAGCAGCTTGCCAGCGGGGGACACAGATACGCAGTATTTT. The chain recombines TRBV11-2 with TRBJ2-3; 8 bases are a match to TRBD2. Germline loops: CDR1 SGHAT, CDR2 FQNNGV. Trimming cost V 3 bases and J 2 bases; bases outside gene matches: 4. This CDR3 has 15 residues. Based on the CDR3 plus reference TRBV11-2 and TRBJ2-3, the full variable domain is EAGVAQSPRYKIIEKRQSVAFWCNPISGHATLYWYQQILGQGPKLLIQFQNNGVVDDSQLPKDRFSAERLKGVDSTLKIQPAKLEDSAVYLCASSLPAGDTDTQYFGPGTRLTVL.